These T cell receptor beta chains were read from a single sample in a study of CD8 T cells in ankylosing spondylitis. Each CDR3 protein is one row after TCRdb ran MiXCR on the 5' RACE reads. The table lists 500,000 to 650,000 distinct CDR3 sequences, approximately 5% of them singletons. Sequences were obtained from blood, either unsorted or a sorted T cell fraction (not recorded which). These receptors were taken from a male donor with ankylosing spondylitis. The CDR3 runs from the conserved cysteine through the conserved F or W. A D gene is named only where the DNA matches it firmly. Only part of the rows carry a size: once, few, many, or a class if the clone is expanded.

v_call: TRBV5-1; j_call: TRBJ2-3; cdr3_length: 14; d_call: .; clone_size: few; cdr3_nt: TGCGCCAGCAGCTTGGACAGGGAGACAGATACGCAGTATTTT; cdr3_aa: CASSLDRETDTQYF
v_call: TRBV12-3/TRBV12-4; j_call: TRBJ2-5; cdr3_length: 16; d_call: .; clone_size: many; cdr3_nt: TGTGCCAGCAGTGGTTTTGGGGGATCCGCTCTAGAGACCCAGTACTTC; cdr3_aa: CASSGFGGSALETQYF
v_call: TRBV24-1; j_call: TRBJ1-5; cdr3_length: 18; d_call: TRBD1; clone_size: many; cdr3_nt: TGTGCCACCAGAGAACCGAATCCGGGACAGGGGACGGGTCAGCCCCAGCATTTT; cdr3_aa: CATREPNPGQGTGQPQHF
v_call: TRBV7-9; j_call: TRBJ2-7; cdr3_length: 15; d_call: .; clone_size: many; cdr3_nt: TGTGCCAGCAGCTTAGTTACGACAGGAGGCTACGAGCAGTACTTC; cdr3_aa: CASSLVTTGGYEQYF
v_call: TRBV6-5; j_call: TRBJ1-2; cdr3_length: 15; d_call: .; clone_size: many; cdr3_nt: TGTGCCAGCAGTTATGACGTACAAAGAACCTATGGCTACACCTTC; cdr3_aa: CASSYDVQRTYGYTF
v_call: TRBV20-1; j_call: TRBJ1-1; cdr3_length: 14; d_call: TRBD1; clone_size: many; cdr3_nt: TGCAGTGCCGCACAGGGGGCCCTGAACACTGAAGCTTTCTTT; cdr3_aa: CSAAQGALNTEAFF
v_call: TRBV29-1; j_call: TRBJ1-1; cdr3_length: 13; d_call: TRBD1; clone_size: many; cdr3_nt: TGCAGCGTTGGGGACAGGGATGACACTGAAGCTTTCTTT; cdr3_aa: CSVGDRDDTEAFF
v_call: TRBV7-3; j_call: TRBJ1-2; cdr3_length: 13; d_call: TRBD1; clone_size: many; cdr3_nt: TGTGCCAGCAGCCCAGACAGGGACTATGGCTACACCTTC; cdr3_aa: CASSPDRDYGYTF
v_call: TRBV10-2; j_call: TRBJ2-5; cdr3_length: 14; d_call: TRBD2; clone_size: many; cdr3_nt: TGCGCCAGCAGTGATTGGCGGGGGCAAGAGACCCAGTACTTC; cdr3_aa: CASSDWRGQETQYF
v_call: TRBV6-2/TRBV6-3; j_call: TRBJ2-5; cdr3_length: 15; d_call: .; clone_size: .; cdr3_nt: TGTGCCAGCAATCCGGTTGGGAAGGCGAGAGAGACCCAGTACTTC; cdr3_aa: CASNPVGKARETQYF
v_call: TRBV28; j_call: TRBJ2-7; cdr3_length: 13; d_call: .; clone_size: many; cdr3_nt: TGTGCCAGCAGTTTATTTCTAGTGAGCGAGCAGTACTTC; cdr3_aa: CASSLFLVSEQYF
v_call: TRBV10-3; j_call: TRBJ1-2; cdr3_length: 13; d_call: .; clone_size: many; cdr3_nt: TGTGCCATCAGGGAGAGGACAGATTATGGCTACACCTTC; cdr3_aa: CAIRERTDYGYTF
v_call: TRBV7-2; j_call: TRBJ2-7; cdr3_length: 13; d_call: .; clone_size: many; cdr3_nt: TGTGCCAGCAGCTTACACTACGGCTACGAGCAGTACTTC; cdr3_aa: CASSLHYGYEQYF
v_call: TRBV20-1; j_call: TRBJ2-1; cdr3_length: 12; d_call: .; clone_size: many; cdr3_nt: TGCAGTGCTAGAGTAGGCTACAATGAGCAGTTCTTC; cdr3_aa: CSARVGYNEQFF
v_call: TRBV6-4; j_call: TRBJ1-5; cdr3_length: 16; d_call: .; clone_size: many; cdr3_nt: TGTGCCAGCAGTGACTCAGTGCAGCCTACGAATCAGCCCCAGCATTTT; cdr3_aa: CASSDSVQPTNQPQHF
v_call: TRBV18; j_call: TRBJ2-7; cdr3_length: 13; d_call: TRBD2; clone_size: many; cdr3_nt: TGTGCCAGCGCAAACGGGGGGACCGACGAGCAGTACTTC; cdr3_aa: CASANGGTDEQYF
v_call: TRBV4-1; j_call: TRBJ1-4; cdr3_length: 16; d_call: .; clone_size: few; cdr3_nt: TGCGCCAGCAGCCAAAGGACGAGTGCAACTAATGAAAAACTGTTTTTT; cdr3_aa: CASSQRTSATNEKLFF
v_call: TRBV20-1; j_call: TRBJ1-1; cdr3_length: 13; d_call: TRBD1; clone_size: .; cdr3_nt: TGCAGTGCTACGCAGGGGGAGTTGACTGAAGCTTTCTTT; cdr3_aa: CSATQGELTEAFF
v_call: TRBV6-1; j_call: TRBJ2-5; cdr3_length: 14; d_call: TRBD2; clone_size: many; cdr3_nt: TGTGCCAGCAGTCGCACTAGCGGGGGAGAGACCCAGTACTTC; cdr3_aa: CASSRTSGGETQYF
v_call: TRBV7-2; j_call: TRBJ2-5; cdr3_length: 17; d_call: TRBD2; clone_size: .; cdr3_nt: TGTGCCAGCAGCATAACCCGGACTAGCGGGGGGGCAGAGACCCAGTACTTC; cdr3_aa: CASSITRTSGGAETQYF
v_call: TRBV6-6; j_call: TRBJ2-7; cdr3_length: 13; d_call: .; clone_size: many; cdr3_nt: TGTGCCAGCAGTTACGCAGAATCCTACGAGCAGTACTTC; cdr3_aa: CASSYAESYEQYF
v_call: TRBV7-9; j_call: TRBJ2-1; cdr3_length: 13; d_call: .; clone_size: many; cdr3_nt: TGTGCCAGCAGCTTCACAGGGTACAATGAGCAGTTCTTC; cdr3_aa: CASSFTGYNEQFF
v_call: TRBV28; j_call: TRBJ2-7; cdr3_length: 20; d_call: TRBD2; clone_size: many; cdr3_nt: TGTGCCAGCAGTTCCCCCACCATGGGGGGACTAGCGGGGGGGTCTTACGAGCAGTACTTC; cdr3_aa: CASSSPTMGGLAGGSYEQYF
v_call: TRBV6-2/TRBV6-3; j_call: TRBJ2-7; cdr3_length: 14; d_call: .; clone_size: many; cdr3_nt: TGTGCCAGCAGTCCCCGGGACGCCCACTACGAGCAGTACTTC; cdr3_aa: CASSPRDAHYEQYF
v_call: TRBV12-3/TRBV12-4; j_call: TRBJ2-2; cdr3_length: 16; d_call: TRBD2; clone_size: many; cdr3_nt: TGTGCCAGCAGTCCGTTCACCGGGACTAGTGCCGGGGAGCTGTTTTTT; cdr3_aa: CASSPFTGTSAGELFF
v_call: TRBV19; j_call: TRBJ2-1; cdr3_length: 13; d_call: .; clone_size: .; cdr3_nt: TGTGCCAGTAGTACCTCAAAATACAATGAGCAGTTCTTC; cdr3_aa: CASSTSKYNEQFF
v_call: TRBV12-3/TRBV12-4; j_call: TRBJ1-5; cdr3_length: 15; d_call: .; clone_size: many; cdr3_nt: TGTGCCAGCAGCCCTGCCGCCAGGGGCAATCAGCCCCAGCATTTT; cdr3_aa: CASSPAARGNQPQHF
v_call: TRBV2; j_call: TRBJ1-1; cdr3_length: 11; d_call: TRBD1; clone_size: many; cdr3_nt: TGTGCCAGCAGTTCCGGGACAGGGGCTTTCTTT; cdr3_aa: CASSSGTGAFF
v_call: TRBV10-3; j_call: TRBJ2-5; cdr3_length: 13; d_call: .; clone_size: many; cdr3_nt: TGTGCCATCAGTGACGGGCGCTCGGGGGCCCAGTACTTC; cdr3_aa: CAISDGRSGAQYF
v_call: TRBV11-2; j_call: TRBJ2-3; cdr3_length: 16; d_call: TRBD2; clone_size: .; cdr3_nt: TGTGCCAGCAGCTTGGGACTAGCGACGGTCCCAGATACGCAGTATTTT; cdr3_aa: CASSLGLATVPDTQYF
v_call: TRBV15; j_call: TRBJ2-2; cdr3_length: 15; d_call: .; clone_size: .; cdr3_nt: TGTGCCACCAGCAGGCAGGAGGTGGGAACCGGGGAGCTGTTTTTT; cdr3_aa: CATSRQEVGTGELFF